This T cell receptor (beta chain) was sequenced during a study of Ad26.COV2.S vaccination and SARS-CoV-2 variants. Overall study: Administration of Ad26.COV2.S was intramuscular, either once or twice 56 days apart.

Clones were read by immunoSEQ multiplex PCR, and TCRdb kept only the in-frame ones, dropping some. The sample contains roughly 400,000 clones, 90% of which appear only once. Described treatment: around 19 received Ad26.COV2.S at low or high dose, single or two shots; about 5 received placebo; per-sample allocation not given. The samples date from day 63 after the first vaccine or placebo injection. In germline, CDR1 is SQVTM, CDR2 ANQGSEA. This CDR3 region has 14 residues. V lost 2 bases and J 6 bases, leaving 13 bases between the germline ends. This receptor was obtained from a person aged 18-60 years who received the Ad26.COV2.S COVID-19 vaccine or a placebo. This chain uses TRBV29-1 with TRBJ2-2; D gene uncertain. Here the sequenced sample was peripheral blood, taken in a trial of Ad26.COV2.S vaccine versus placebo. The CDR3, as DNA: TGCAGCGTTGAATTGGACGGTAACTCCGGGGAGCTGTTTTTT. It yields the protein CSVELDGNSGELFF.